The present entry profiles one T cell receptor beta chain with its context. The target antigen is unknown. The CDR3 contains 15 residues. Trimming cost V 4 bases and J 3 bases; bases outside gene matches: 5. In germline, CDR1 is SGHNT, CDR2 YYREEE (reference sequence). PCR involved 60 Vbeta and 13 Jbeta primers. TCRdb's copy holds only in-frame clones and misses some; the assay was immunoSEQ multiplex PCR. The sample records 150,000 to 200,000 clones, 79% being singletons. The sample originates from a study of cytomegalovirus exposure and HLA in healthy donors. Study-level findings and limits: In vitro experiments confirmed that three CMV-associated chains were specific for CMV antigens.

The sequencing sample was made of PBMCs. The gene calls are TRBV5-4 and TRBJ1-3, with TRBD1 identical over 9 bases. The receptor was derived from a woman younger than 45 in good health and CMV-seropositive. The CDR3 loop reads CASSTRTGDGNTIYF. In DNA form, the CDR3 reads TGTGCCAGCAGCACGAGGACAGGGGATGGAAACACCATATATTTT.